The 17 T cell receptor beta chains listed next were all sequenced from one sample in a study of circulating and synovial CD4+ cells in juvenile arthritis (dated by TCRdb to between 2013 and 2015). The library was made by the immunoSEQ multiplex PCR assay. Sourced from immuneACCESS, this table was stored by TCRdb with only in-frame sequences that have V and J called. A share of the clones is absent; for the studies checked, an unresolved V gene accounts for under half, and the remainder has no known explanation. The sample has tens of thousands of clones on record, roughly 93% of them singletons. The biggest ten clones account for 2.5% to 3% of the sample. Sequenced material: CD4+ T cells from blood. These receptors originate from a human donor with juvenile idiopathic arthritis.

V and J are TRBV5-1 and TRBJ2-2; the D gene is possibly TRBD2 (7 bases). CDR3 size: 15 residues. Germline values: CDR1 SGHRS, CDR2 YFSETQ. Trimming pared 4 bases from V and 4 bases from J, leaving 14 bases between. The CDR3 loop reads CASSTPGGPTGELFF. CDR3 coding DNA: TGCGCCAGCAGCACCCCCGGGGGGCCCACCGGGGAGCTGTTTTTT.

CDR3 region: CASSPFRTGGKKRYQETQYF. Written as DNA, the CDR3 is TGTGCCAGCAGTCCTTTTAGGACAGGTGGGAAAAAGAGGTACCAAGAGACCCAGTACTTC. The chain recombines TRBV28 with TRBJ2-5; 7 bases line up with TRBD1. This CDR3 has 20 residues. The junction had 21 bases not matched to a gene; V was cut back by 5 bases and J by 0 bases. The germline gives CDR1 MDHEN, CDR2 SYDVKM.

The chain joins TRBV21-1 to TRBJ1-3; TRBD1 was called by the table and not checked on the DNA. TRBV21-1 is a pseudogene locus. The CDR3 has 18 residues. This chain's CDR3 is CASSNIGRGLLGGNTIYF. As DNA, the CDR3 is TGTGCCAGCAGCAATATCGGAAGGGGGCTTTTAGGTGGAAACACCATATATTTT.

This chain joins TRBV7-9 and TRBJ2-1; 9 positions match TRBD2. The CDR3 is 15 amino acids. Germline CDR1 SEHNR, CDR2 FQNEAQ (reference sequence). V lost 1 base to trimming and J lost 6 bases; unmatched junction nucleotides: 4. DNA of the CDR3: TGTGCCAGCAGCTTAGTCGGCGGGAGGGCCAATGAGCAGTTCTTC. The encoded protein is CASSLVGGRANEQFF. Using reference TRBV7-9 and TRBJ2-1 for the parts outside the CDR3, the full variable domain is DTGVSQNPRHKITKRGQNVTFRCDPISEHNRLYWYRQTLGQGPEFLTYFQNEAQLEKSRLLSDRFSAERPKGSFSTLEIQRTEQGDSAMYLCASSLVGGRANEQFFGPGTRLTVL.

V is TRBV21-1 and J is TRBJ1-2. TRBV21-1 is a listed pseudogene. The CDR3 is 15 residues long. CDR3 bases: TGTGCCAGCAGCAAGGGGCGGGGACCTAACTATGGCTACACCTTC. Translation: CASSKGRGPNYGYTF.

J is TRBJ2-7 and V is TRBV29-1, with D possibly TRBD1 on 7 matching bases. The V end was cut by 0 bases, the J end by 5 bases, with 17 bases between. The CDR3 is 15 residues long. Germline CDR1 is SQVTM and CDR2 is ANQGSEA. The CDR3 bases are TGCAGCGTTGAAGAGACACAGGGGACTCGGGACGAGCAGTACTTC. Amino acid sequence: CSVEETQGTRDEQYF.

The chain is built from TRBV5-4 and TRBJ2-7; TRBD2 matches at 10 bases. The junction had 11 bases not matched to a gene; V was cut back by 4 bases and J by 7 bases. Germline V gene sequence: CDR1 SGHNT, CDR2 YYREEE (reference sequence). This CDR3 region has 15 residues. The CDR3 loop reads CASSPTLAGVVEQYF. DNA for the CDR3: TGTGCCAGCAGCCCAACTCTAGCGGGAGTCGTGGAGCAGTACTTC.

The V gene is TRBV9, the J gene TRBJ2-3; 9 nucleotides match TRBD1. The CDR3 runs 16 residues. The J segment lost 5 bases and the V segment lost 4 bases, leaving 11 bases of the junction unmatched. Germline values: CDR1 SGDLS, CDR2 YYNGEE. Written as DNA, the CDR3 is TGTGCCAGCAGCCGGAGGTCCAGGACAGGGGTAGATACGCAGTATTTT. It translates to CASSRRSRTGVDTQYF.

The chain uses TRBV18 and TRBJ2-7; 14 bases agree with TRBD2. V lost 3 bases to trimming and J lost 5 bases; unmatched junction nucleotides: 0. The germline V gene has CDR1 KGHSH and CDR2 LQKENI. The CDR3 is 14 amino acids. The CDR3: CASSPGLAGDEQYF. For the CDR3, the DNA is TGTGCCAGCTCACCGGGACTAGCGGGAGACGAGCAGTACTTC.

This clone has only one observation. The chain's CDR3 is CASSYVVGSQETQYF. The CDR3 coding sequence is TGTGCCAGCAGTTACGTAGTAGGGAGCCAAGAGACCCAGTACTTC. This rearrangement joins TRBV6-5 to TRBJ2-5, with D possibly being TRBD2 (5 bases). Germline V gives CDR1 MNHEY, CDR2 SVGAGI. The CDR3 has 15 amino acids. Trimming took off 2 bases at V and 1 base at J, with 11 bases between the two ends.

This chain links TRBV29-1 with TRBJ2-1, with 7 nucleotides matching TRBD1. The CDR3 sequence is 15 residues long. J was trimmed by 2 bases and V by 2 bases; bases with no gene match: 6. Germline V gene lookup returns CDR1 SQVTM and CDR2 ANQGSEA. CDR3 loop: CSVERGGEPYNEQFF. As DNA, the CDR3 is TGCAGCGTTGAACGAGGGGGCGAACCCTACAATGAGCAGTTCTTC.

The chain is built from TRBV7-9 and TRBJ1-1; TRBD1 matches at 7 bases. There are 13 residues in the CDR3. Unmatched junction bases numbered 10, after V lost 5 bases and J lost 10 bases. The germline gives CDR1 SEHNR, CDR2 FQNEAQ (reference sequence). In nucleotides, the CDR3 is TGTGCCAGCAGCAACAGACAGGGTTCACCAGCTTTCTTT. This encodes CASSNRQGSPAFF. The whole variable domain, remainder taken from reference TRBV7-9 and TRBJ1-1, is DTGVSQNPRHKITKRGQNVTFRCDPISEHNRLYWYRQTLGQGPEFLTYFQNEAQLEKSRLLSDRFSAERPKGSFSTLEIQRTEQGDSAMYLCASSNRQGSPAFFGQGTRLTVV.

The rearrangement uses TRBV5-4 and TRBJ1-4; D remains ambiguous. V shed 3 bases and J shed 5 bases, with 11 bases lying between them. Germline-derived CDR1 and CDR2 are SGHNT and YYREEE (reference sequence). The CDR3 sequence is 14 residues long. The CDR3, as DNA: TGTGCCAGCAGCTCTCCGGGTCGAAATGAAAAACTGTTTTTT. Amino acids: CASSSPGRNEKLFF.

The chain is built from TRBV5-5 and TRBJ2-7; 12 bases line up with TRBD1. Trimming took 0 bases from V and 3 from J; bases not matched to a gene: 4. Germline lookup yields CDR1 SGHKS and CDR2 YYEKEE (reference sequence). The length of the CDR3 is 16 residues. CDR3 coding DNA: TGTGCCAGCAGCTTGGGAGGGACAGGGGGCAACTACGAGCAGTACTTC. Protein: CASSLGGTGGNYEQYF.

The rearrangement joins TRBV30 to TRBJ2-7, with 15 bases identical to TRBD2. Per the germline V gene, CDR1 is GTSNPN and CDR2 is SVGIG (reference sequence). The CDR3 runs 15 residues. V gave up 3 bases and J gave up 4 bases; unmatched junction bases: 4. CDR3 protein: CAWSNGLAGGYEQYF. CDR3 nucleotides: TGTGCCTGGAGCAACGGACTAGCGGGAGGGTACGAGCAGTACTTC.

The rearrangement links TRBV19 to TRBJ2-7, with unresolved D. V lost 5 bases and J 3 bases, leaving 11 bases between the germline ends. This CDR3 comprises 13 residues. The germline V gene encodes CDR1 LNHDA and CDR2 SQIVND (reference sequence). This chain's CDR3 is CASSLRTNYEQYF. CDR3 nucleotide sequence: TGTGCCAGTAGTCTAAGAACCAACTACGAGCAGTACTTC. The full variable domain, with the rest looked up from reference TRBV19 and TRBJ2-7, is DGGITQSPKYLFRKEGQNVTLSCEQNLNHDAMYWYRQDPGQGLRLIYYSQIVNDFQKGDIAEGYSVSREKKESFPLTVTSAQKNPTAFYLCASSLRTNYEQYFGPGTRLTVT.

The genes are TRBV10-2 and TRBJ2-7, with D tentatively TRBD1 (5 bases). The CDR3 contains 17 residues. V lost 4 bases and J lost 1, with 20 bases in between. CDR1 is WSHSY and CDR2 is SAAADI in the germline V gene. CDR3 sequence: CASSGLRLVDRSYEQYF. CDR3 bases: TGCGCCAGCAGTGGCTTGAGGCTGGTTGACAGATCCTACGAGCAGTACTTC.